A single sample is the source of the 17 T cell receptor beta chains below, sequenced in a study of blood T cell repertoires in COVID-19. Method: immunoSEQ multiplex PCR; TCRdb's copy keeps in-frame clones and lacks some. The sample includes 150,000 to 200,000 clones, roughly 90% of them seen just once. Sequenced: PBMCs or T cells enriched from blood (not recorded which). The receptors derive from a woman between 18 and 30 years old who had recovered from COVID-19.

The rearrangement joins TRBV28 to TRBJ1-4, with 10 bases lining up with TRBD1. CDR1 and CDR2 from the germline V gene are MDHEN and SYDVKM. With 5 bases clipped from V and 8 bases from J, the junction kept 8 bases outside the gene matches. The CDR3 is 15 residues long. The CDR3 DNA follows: TGTGCCAGCAGTCCAGCGGGACAGGGGAAAGAAAAACTGTTTTTT. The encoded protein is CASSPAGQGKEKLFF.

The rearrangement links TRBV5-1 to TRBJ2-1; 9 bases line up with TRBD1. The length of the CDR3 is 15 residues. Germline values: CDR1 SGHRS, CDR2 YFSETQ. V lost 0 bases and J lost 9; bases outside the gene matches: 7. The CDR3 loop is CASSLGTGVVGEQFF. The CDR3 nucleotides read TGCGCCAGCAGCTTGGGGACAGGGGTCGTTGGTGAGCAGTTCTTC.

The DNA for the CDR3 is TGTGCCAGCAGCTTGAGCTCCTATAATTCACCCCTCCACTTT. This encodes CASSLSSYNSPLHF. The chain links TRBV7-3 to TRBJ1-6; D call uncertain. Germline V lookup: CDR1 SGHTA, CDR2 FQGTGA. V was clipped by 3 bases and J by 0 bases, with 3 bases between them. The CDR3 consists of 14 residues.

Written as DNA, the CDR3 is TGTGCCACCAGCAAGGACGAGGGGAGGGCCGGTGAGACCCAGTACTTC. Its translation: CATSKDEGRAGETQYF. The V call is TRBV15, the J call TRBJ2-5, with 7 bases fitting TRBD2. With V trimmed by 4 bases and J by 5 bases, 13 bases remained unmatched. The CDR3 spans 16 residues. Germline V gene data show CDR1 as LNHNV and CDR2 as YYDKDF (reference sequence).

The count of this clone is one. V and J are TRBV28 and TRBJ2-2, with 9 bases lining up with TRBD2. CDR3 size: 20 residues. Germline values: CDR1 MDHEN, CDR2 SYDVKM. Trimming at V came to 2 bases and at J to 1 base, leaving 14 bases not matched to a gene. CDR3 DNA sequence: TGTGCCAGCAGTTTAAACTTCGCGGTAGCGGGAGCCCAGAACACCGGGGAGCTGTTTTTT. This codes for CASSLNFAVAGAQNTGELFF. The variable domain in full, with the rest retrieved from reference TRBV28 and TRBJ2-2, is DVKVTQSSRYLVKRTGEKVFLECVQDMDHENMFWYRQDPGLGLRLIYFSYDVKMKEKGDIPEGYSVSREKKERFSLILESASTNQTSMYLCASSLNFAVAGAQNTGELFFGEGSRLTVL.

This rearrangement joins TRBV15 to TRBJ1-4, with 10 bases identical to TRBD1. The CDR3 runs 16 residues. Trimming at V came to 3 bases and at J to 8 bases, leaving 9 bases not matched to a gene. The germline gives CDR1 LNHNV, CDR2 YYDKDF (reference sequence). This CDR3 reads CATSRLTGTGVEKLFF. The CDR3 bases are TGTGCCACCAGCAGGCTAACCGGGACAGGGGTCGAAAAACTGTTTTTT.

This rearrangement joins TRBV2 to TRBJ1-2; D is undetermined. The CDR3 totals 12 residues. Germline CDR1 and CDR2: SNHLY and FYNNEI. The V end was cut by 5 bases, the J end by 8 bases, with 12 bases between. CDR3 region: CASSIYTGGYTF. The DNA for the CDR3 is TGTGCCAGCAGTATTTACACGGGAGGCTACACCTTC.

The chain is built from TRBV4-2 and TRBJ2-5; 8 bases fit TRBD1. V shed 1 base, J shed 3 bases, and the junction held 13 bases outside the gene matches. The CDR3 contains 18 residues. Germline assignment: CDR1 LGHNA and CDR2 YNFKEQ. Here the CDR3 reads CASSQGRTGWFREETQYF. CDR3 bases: TGTGCCAGCAGCCAAGGGCGGACAGGGTGGTTTCGGGAAGAGACCCAGTACTTC.

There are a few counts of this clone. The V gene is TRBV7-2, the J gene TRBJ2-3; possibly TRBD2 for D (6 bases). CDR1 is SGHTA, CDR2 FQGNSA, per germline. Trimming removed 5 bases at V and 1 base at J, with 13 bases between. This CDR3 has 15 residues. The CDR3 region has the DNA TGTGCCAGCAGCACGTCGGGACTCGGCACAGATACGCAGTATTTT. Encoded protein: CASSTSGLGTDTQYF.

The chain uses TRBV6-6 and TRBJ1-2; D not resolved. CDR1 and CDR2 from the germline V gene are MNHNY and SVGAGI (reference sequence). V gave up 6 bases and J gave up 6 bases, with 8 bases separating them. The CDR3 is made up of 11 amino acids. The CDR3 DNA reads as TGTGCCAGCAGGGAGGGCGATGGCTACACCTTC. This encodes CASREGDGYTF.

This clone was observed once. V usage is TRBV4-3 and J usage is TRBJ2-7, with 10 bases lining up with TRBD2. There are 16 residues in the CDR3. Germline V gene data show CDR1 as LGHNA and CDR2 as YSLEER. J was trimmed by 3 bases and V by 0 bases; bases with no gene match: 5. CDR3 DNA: TGCGCCAGCAGCCAAGATCGGGCTAGCGGGAGCTACGAGCAGTACTTC. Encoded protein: CASSQDRASGSYEQYF.

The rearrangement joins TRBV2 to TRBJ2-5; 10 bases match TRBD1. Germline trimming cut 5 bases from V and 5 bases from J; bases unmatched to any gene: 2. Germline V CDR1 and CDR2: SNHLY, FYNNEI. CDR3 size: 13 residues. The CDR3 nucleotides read TGTGCCAGCAGTAGGGACAGGGGCGAGACCCAGTACTTC. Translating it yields CASSRDRGETQYF.

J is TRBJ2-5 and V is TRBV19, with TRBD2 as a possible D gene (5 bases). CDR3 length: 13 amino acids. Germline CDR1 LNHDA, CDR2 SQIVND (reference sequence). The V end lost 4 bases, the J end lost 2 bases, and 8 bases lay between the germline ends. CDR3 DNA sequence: TGTGCCAGTAGTACCCAGCGGCAAGAGACCCAGTACTTC. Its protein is CASSTQRQETQYF.

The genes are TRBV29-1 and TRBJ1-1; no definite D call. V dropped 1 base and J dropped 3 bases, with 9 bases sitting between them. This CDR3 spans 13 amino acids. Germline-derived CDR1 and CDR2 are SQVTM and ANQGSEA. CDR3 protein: CSVEGRIYTEAFF. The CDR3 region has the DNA TGCAGCGTTGAAGGGCGGATCTACACTGAAGCTTTCTTT.

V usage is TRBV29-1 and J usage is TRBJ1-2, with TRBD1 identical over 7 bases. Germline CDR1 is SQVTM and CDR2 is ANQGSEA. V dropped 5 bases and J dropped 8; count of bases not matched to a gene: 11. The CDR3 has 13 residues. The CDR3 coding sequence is TGCAGCGTTTCCCCAGGGGGAGTTGGCGGCTACACCTTC. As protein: CSVSPGGVGGYTF.

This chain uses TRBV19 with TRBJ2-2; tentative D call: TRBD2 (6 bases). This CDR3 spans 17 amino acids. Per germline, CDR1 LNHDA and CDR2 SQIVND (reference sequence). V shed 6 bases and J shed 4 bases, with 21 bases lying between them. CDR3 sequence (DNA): TGTGCCAGTAGGGAGGGGCCGGGTTGGCAGGTCACCGGGGAGCTGTTTTTT. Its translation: CASREGPGWQVTGELFF.

The CDR3 reads CATGRAGYGYTF. The CDR3 DNA is TGTGCCACGGGCAGGGCTGGTTATGGCTACACCTTC. The chain links TRBV28 to TRBJ1-2; D is perhaps TRBD1 (5 bases). The V end was cut by 10 bases, the J end by 5 bases, with 14 bases between. The CDR3 is made up of 12 amino acids. The germline gives CDR1 MDHEN, CDR2 SYDVKM.